These 16 T cell receptor beta chains were sequenced from one sample in a study of cytomegalovirus exposure and HLA in healthy donors. Use of 60 Vbeta and 13 Jbeta primers characterized the PCR. The assay was immunoSEQ multiplex PCR, and TCRdb's table has in-frame clones only and misses some. This specimen shows approximately 61,000 clones; the ten leading clones hold about 2.1%. Sequenced: PBMCs. These receptors came from a woman aged 18-29 years in good health and CMV-seronegative.

This chain uses TRBV2 with TRBJ2-7; 11 bases agree with TRBD2. With V trimmed by 6 bases and J by 2 bases, 3 bases remained unmatched. Germline values: CDR1 SNHLY, CDR2 FYNNEI. The CDR3 has 14 residues. The CDR3 reads CASRELAGAYEQYF. For the CDR3, the DNA is TGTGCCAGCAGGGAACTAGCGGGGGCCTACGAGCAGTACTTC.

The V call is TRBV20-1, the J call TRBJ1-1, with unresolved D. The V gene's germline CDR1 is DFQATT and CDR2 SNEGSKA (reference sequence). Trimming took off 1 base at V and 10 bases at J, with 10 bases between the two ends. The CDR3 spans 11 residues. CDR3 protein: CSARGALGAFF. DNA of the CDR3: TGCAGTGCTAGAGGCGCGCTAGGAGCTTTCTTT.

The genes are TRBV19 and TRBJ1-1; 8 bases map to TRBD1. J lost 4 bases, V lost 4 bases, and 2 bases had no gene match. This CDR3 is built from 13 residues. Germline loops: CDR1 LNHDA, CDR2 SQIVND (reference sequence). This CDR3 reads CASSTTGGTEAFF. Here the CDR3 DNA reads TGTGCCAGTAGTACCACAGGGGGCACTGAAGCTTTCTTT.

This sequence joins TRBV5-1 and TRBJ2-3; D gene ambiguous. V gave up 6 bases and J gave up 0 bases, with 8 bases separating them. This CDR3 has 13 amino acids. Germline CDR1 reads SGHRS; CDR2 reads YFSETQ. The CDR3 DNA follows: TGCGCCAGCACAGGCTCTAGCACAGATACGCAGTATTTT. This sequence encodes CASTGSSTDTQYF.

The V call is TRBV19, the J call TRBJ2-5; D might be TRBD1 (5 bases). The germline gives CDR1 LNHDA, CDR2 SQIVND (reference sequence). V was clipped by 3 bases and J by 2 bases, with 13 bases between them. There are 15 residues in the CDR3. The CDR3 here is CASSIRTRFQETQYF. CDR3 DNA: TGTGCCAGTAGTATTAGGACACGATTTCAAGAGACCCAGTACTTC. Supplemented by reference TRBV19 and TRBJ2-5, the full variable domain reads DGGITQSPKYLFRKEGQNVTLSCEQNLNHDAMYWYRQDPGQGLRLIYYSQIVNDFQKGDIAEGYSVSREKKESFPLTVTSAQKNPTAFYLCASSIRTRFQETQYFGPGTRLLVL.

The chain recombines TRBV18 with TRBJ1-2; TRBD1 might be the D (5 bases). CDR3 length equals 14 residues. The germline gives CDR1 KGHSH, CDR2 LQKENI. The ends were cut back, 4 bases at V and 3 bases at J, with 12 bases in the middle. CDR3 coding DNA: TGTGCCAGCTCACTTACAGGAATCGACTATGGCTACACCTTC. It translates to CASSLTGIDYGYTF.

This chain uses TRBV6-5 with TRBJ2-1; TRBD2 agrees at 11 bases. V lost 4 bases, J lost 1 base, and 3 bases stayed unmatched. Germline values: CDR1 MNHEY, CDR2 SVGAGI. The CDR3 covers 16 residues. This chain's CDR3 is CASSSTSGSSYNEQFF. CDR3 DNA sequence: TGTGCCAGCAGTTCAACTAGCGGGAGTTCCTACAATGAGCAGTTCTTC.

The chain recombines TRBV19 with TRBJ1-6, with D tentatively TRBD1 (6 bases). CDR3 size: 15 residues. Looked up from germline, CDR1 is LNHDA and CDR2 is SQIVND (reference sequence). Deletions cut 7 bases from V and 0 bases from J, with 10 bases between. The CDR3 is CASTGTSSYNSPLHF. In nucleotides, the CDR3 is TGTGCCAGTACAGGGACAAGCTCCTATAATTCACCCCTCCACTTT.

The J gene is TRBJ1-1, the V gene TRBV6-1; tentatively, D is TRBD1 (5 bases). Per the germline V gene, CDR1 is MNHNS and CDR2 is SASEGT. The CDR3 spans 12 residues. Trimming took off 7 bases at V and 1 base at J, with 7 bases between the two ends. Written as DNA, the CDR3 is TGTGCCAGCAAAAGGGGGAACACTGAAGCTTTCTTT. Its translation: CASKRGNTEAFF.

The J gene is TRBJ2-1, the V gene TRBV25-1; 8 nucleotides line up with TRBD2. The CDR3 extends over 15 amino acids. Germline CDR1 MGHDK, CDR2 SYGVNS. V lost 8 bases, J lost 5 bases, and 11 bases stayed unmatched. CDR3 region: CASGSSSGPDNEQFF. CDR3 sequence (DNA): TGTGCCAGCGGTTCCTCTAGCGGGCCTGACAATGAGCAGTTCTTC.

The chain joins TRBV7-9 to TRBJ1-5; D is undetermined. V was clipped by 3 bases and J by 9 bases, with 9 bases between them. CDR3 length: 12 amino acids. Germline CDR1 is SEHNR and CDR2 is FQNEAQ (reference sequence). The CDR3 DNA sequence: TGTGCCAGCAGCTTCGACGGCGGGCCCCAGCATTTT. As protein: CASSFDGGPQHF.

The V call is TRBV6-5, the J call TRBJ2-7; D ambiguous. This CDR3 is built from 14 residues. V dropped 2 bases and J dropped 2 bases, with 10 bases sitting between them. Germline lookup yields CDR1 MNHEY and CDR2 SVGAGI. This CDR3 reads CASSYHRSAYEQYF. CDR3 sequence (DNA): TGTGCCAGCAGTTACCACCGGAGCGCCTACGAGCAGTACTTC.

The chain couples TRBV29-1 to TRBJ1-2; 9 bases agree with TRBD1. This CDR3 is built from 12 residues. Germline V gives CDR1 SQVTM, CDR2 ANQGSEA. V trimming: 8 bases; J trimming: 6 bases; junction bases outside the gene matches: 7. The CDR3 region is CSSWTGEDGYTF. The DNA for the CDR3 is TGCAGCTCTTGGACAGGGGAGGATGGCTACACCTTC.

This chain uses TRBV7-8 with TRBJ1-3; D may be TRBD1 (5 bases). This CDR3 has 15 amino acids. Trimming took 7 bases from V and 0 from J, leaving 13 bases between them. Germline V gene sequence: CDR1 SGHVS, CDR2 FQNEAQ. CDR3 DNA sequence: TGTGCCAGCAACAGTGGGCAGGGCTCTGGAAACACCATATATTTT. As protein: CASNSGQGSGNTIYF.

DNA of the CDR3: TGTGCCAGCAGTTTTTGGGGTGATCCGGGGAATGAGCAGTTCTTC. Its protein product is CASSFWGDPGNEQFF. This chain links TRBV28 with TRBJ2-1; D possibly corresponds to TRBD2 (5 bases). V was shortened by 3 bases and J by 7 bases, with 16 bases between the two germline ends. Germline V CDR1 and CDR2: MDHEN, SYDVKM. The CDR3 extends over 15 amino acids.

CDR3 in DNA: TGTGCCTTAGAGGGGGCTTTACCTGGAAACACCATATATTTT. It translates to CALEGALPGNTIYF. This rearrangement joins TRBV30 to TRBJ1-3, with 7 bases aligning to TRBD1. The germline V gene has CDR1 GTSNPN and CDR2 SVGIG (reference sequence). With 7 bases clipped from V and 2 bases from J, the junction kept 8 bases outside the gene matches. CDR3 length: 14 amino acids.